The following is a TCR beta chain sequence with its context. This sample stems from a study of OX40 agonist ivuxolimab in advanced cancers. V gave up 5 bases and J gave up 4 bases; unmatched junction bases: 7. The CDR3 has 14 residues. Germline V gives CDR1 PRHDT, CDR2 FYEKMQ (reference sequence). Method: immunoSEQ multiplex PCR; TCRdb's copy keeps in-frame clones and lacks some. The sample consists of approximately 70,000 clones, about four fifths of them appearing once. This rearrangement joins TRBV13 to TRBJ1-2, with 7 bases identical to TRBD1. The TCR sequence derives from an adult with an advanced solid tumor such as melanoma, head and neck, liver or kidney cancer. The sample was CD4+ or CD8+ T cells sorted from blood, taken in a trial of the OX40 agonist ivuxolimab. CDR3 sequence: CASSAQGEIYGYTF. The CDR3 nucleotides read TGTGCCAGCAGCGCCCAGGGGGAAATCTATGGCTACACCTTC.